This T cell receptor (beta chain) is drawn from a study of read filtering for tumor transcriptome and immune sequencing. Losses at the gene ends were 4 bases for V and 4 bases for J; bases not matched to a gene: 13. The CDR3 sequence is 16 residues long. CDR1 is SQVTM, CDR2 ANQGSEA, per germline. This library used roughly 400 ng RNA and molecular barcoded adaptors spanning alpha/delta and beta/gamma chains. From the reads, TCRdb called clonotypes with MiXCR, one entry per CDR3 protein. Here the sample spans tens of thousands of distinct CDR3 sequences, approximately 19% being singletons. This clonotype was seen ten or more times. The antigen is unknown. Findings of the study overall: RNA-seq captured clonotypes less deeply and reliably than IR-seq. Sorted CD138-negative bone marrow cells were not purified T cells.

Material: a population of CD138-negative cells sorted from bone marrow. The chain recombines TRBV29-1 with TRBJ1-1, with 9 bases matching TRBD1. This sequence originates from a donor aged 40 or older with multiple myeloma. CDR3 sequence reads: CSVARDRVVASTEAFF. CDR3 coding DNA: TGCAGCGTTGCAAGGGACAGGGTGGTTGCTAGCACTGAAGCTTTCTTT.